This T cell receptor beta chain was captured in a study of read filtering for tumor transcriptome and immune sequencing. The library was built from about 400 ng RNA with molecular barcoded adaptors for alpha/delta and beta/gamma chains. One entry per CDR3 protein, called by TCRdb with MiXCR from the reads. The sample records tens of thousands of distinct CDR3 sequences, nearly 20% being singletons. Regarding this clonotype: A much more abundant neighbour one base away suggests this may be a read error.

This receptor was identified in a donor at least 40 years old with multiple myeloma. Source material: a population of CD138-negative cells sorted from bone marrow.

The CDR3 region is CASSAGEFFGYTF. The CDR3 coding sequence is TGTGCCAGCTCGGCAGGGGAGTTCTTTGGCTACACCTTC. This chain uses TRBV11-2 with TRBJ1-2; tentative D call: TRBD1 (6 bases). Trimming removed 8 bases at V and 7 bases at J, with 17 bases between. The CDR3 runs to 13 residues. Germline V CDR1 and CDR2: SGHAT, FQNNGV.